This entry lists 11 T cell receptor beta chains sequenced from one sample in a study of T cells after yellow fever vaccination. TCRdb fed the 5' RACE reads into MiXCR, producing one record per CDR3 protein. The sample lists some 150,000 distinct CDR3 sequences, less than 8.5% occurring once. Here the sequenced sample was CD4+ T cells sorted from PBMCs, taken 10 days after the yellow fever booster vaccination. The receptors originated from a man aged 30 to 45 who received the YFV17D yellow fever vaccine.

The rearrangement links TRBV7-9 to TRBJ2-1; D is possibly TRBD2 (6 bases). Per germline, CDR1 SEHNR and CDR2 FQNEAQ (reference sequence). V lost 4 bases, J lost 8 bases, and 9 bases lay in between. The CDR3 loop spans 12 amino acids. CDR3 coding DNA: TGTGCCAGCAGCTGGTCTAGCGATGAGCAGTTCTTC. Its protein is CASSWSSDEQFF.

This clonotype occurred many times. This rearrangement joins TRBV20-1 to TRBJ2-3; D call uncertain. Trimming shortened V by 3 bases and J by 0 bases, and 10 bases separated the two germline ends. This CDR3 spans 14 amino acids. The germline CDR1 and CDR2 sequences are DFQATT and SNEGSKA (reference sequence). The DNA for the CDR3 is TGCAGTGCTAGTACGGGCCCCAGCACAGATACGCAGTATTTT. This codes for CSASTGPSTDTQYF.

This clonotype was seen many times. V gene TRBV14 combines with J gene TRBJ2-1, with D perhaps assigned TRBD1 or TRBD2 (6 bases each). The CDR3 consists of 17 residues. V was pared by 0 bases and J by 2 bases, with 14 bases between. The germline V gene encodes CDR1 SGHDN and CDR2 FVKESK. The CDR3 DNA is TGTGCCAGCAGCCAAGAATCGGCGGGGACACCCTACAATGAGCAGTTCTTC. This codes for CASSQESAGTPYNEQFF.

V gene TRBV20-1 combines with J gene TRBJ2-7, with D perhaps being TRBD1 or TRBD2 (7 bases each). Germline loops: CDR1 DFQATT, CDR2 SNEGSKA (reference sequence). The CDR3 loop spans 14 amino acids. V was clipped by 6 bases and J by 9 bases, with 24 bases between them. The CDR3 sequence is CSARGGGGAPGQYF. The CDR3 nucleotides read TGCAGTGCCAGGGGGGGAGGGGGTGCCCCGGGGCAGTACTTC.

This clonotype has a count of ten or more. The chain uses TRBV11-2 and TRBJ1-5, with a weak D call TRBD1 (6 bases). Germline CDR1 and CDR2: SGHAT and FQNNGV. This CDR3 comprises 15 residues. Trimming cost V 2 bases and J 8 bases, with 16 bases left between them. CDR3 residues: CASSLQGTRSEPQHF. CDR3 coding DNA: TGTGCCAGCAGCTTACAGGGGACCCGCTCGGAGCCCCAGCATTTT.

This clonotype showed up many times. The chain employs TRBV20-1 and TRBJ1-1, with TRBD1 matching over 8 bases. Per germline, CDR1 DFQATT and CDR2 SNEGSKA (reference sequence). The CDR3 spans 13 residues. J lost 6 bases, V lost 6 bases, and 9 bases had no gene match. CDR3 in DNA: TGCAGTGCCCAGAGACAGGGGTTCGCTGAAGCTTTCTTT. It codes for CSAQRQGFAEAFF.

In its sample, this clonotype was seen many times. CDR3 nucleotides: TGCAGTGCTAGAAAACTCGCTAGCGCTCCCTCCTACGAGCAGTACTTC. Amino acids: CSARKLASAPSYEQYF. V is TRBV20-1 and J is TRBJ2-7, with TRBD2 as a possible D gene (6 bases). Germline CDR1 reads DFQATT; CDR2 reads SNEGSKA (reference sequence). This CDR3 spans 16 amino acids. Trimming took off 2 bases at V and 0 bases at J, with 17 bases between the two ends.

At least ten counts were recorded for this clonotype. This chain joins TRBV7-2 and TRBJ2-1, with 8 bases matching TRBD2. V trimming: 5 bases; J trimming: 7 bases; junction bases outside the gene matches: 13. CDR1 and CDR2 from the germline V gene are SGHTA and FQGNSA. The CDR3 has 16 residues. The CDR3 loop is CASSAARAGVGNEQFF. The CDR3 DNA sequence: TGTGCCAGCAGCGCCGCCAGAGCGGGAGTGGGGAATGAGCAGTTCTTC.

This clonotype was counted many times. CDR3 sequence: CASSSKGGTYEQYF. In DNA, the CDR3 is TGTGCCAGCAGCTCGAAAGGGGGAACCTACGAGCAGTACTTC. The chain recombines TRBV5-4 with TRBJ2-7; D perhaps matches TRBD1 (6 bases). V was shortened by 3 bases and J by 2 bases, with 12 bases between the two germline ends. This CDR3 has 14 amino acids. Germline values: CDR1 SGHNT, CDR2 YYREEE (reference sequence). Filled out from reference TRBV5-4 and TRBJ2-7, the complete variable domain reads ETGVTQSPTHLIKTRGQQVTLRCSSQSGHNTVSWYQQALGQGPQFIFQYYREEENGRGNFPPRFSGLQFPNYSSELNVNALELDDSALYLCASSSKGGTYEQYFGPGTRLTVT.

This clonotype was recorded many times. The chain joins TRBV11-2 to TRBJ2-3, with D possibly matching TRBD2 (5 bases). The V end lost 5 bases, the J end lost 4 bases, and 16 bases lay between the germline ends. Per germline, CDR1 SGHAT and CDR2 FQNNGV. The CDR3 runs to 15 residues. CDR3 region: CASSAPGSPADTQYF. In DNA, the CDR3 is TGTGCCAGCAGCGCTCCGGGAAGCCCCGCAGATACGCAGTATTTT.

On this clonotype: This may be a read error: a much more frequent sequence differs by one nucleotide. The chain carries TRBV20-1 and TRBJ1-2; 7 positions match TRBD1. The CDR3 covers 14 residues. Germline V CDR1 and CDR2: DFQATT, SNEGSKA (reference sequence). Trimming at V came to 4 bases and at J to 3 bases, leaving 8 bases not matched to a gene. CDR3 sequence (DNA): TGCAGTGCTAAAGGACAGGCGTCTCACTATGGCTACACCTTC. Translated: CSAKGQASHYGYTF.